These 22 T cell receptor gamma chains were all obtained from the same sample, sequenced in a study of γδ T cells in repeated Plasmodium falciparum infection. TCRdb applied CATT to the multiplex PCR reads for clone calling. The sample has approximately 25,000 gamma-chain clones; around 2.9% are singletons. Bulk repertoires came from Vgamma9/Vdelta2+ or Vdelta2-negative gammadelta T cells flow-sorted from PBMC. The material sequenced was gamma-delta T cells from blood. These receptors were obtained from a pool of human donors (malaria-infected and uninfected, not separated).

Worth noting for this clone: The translation of this DNA and the TCRdb protein of a much larger clone differ at residue 8, probably owing to a read error; the protein shown here is translated from the DNA. The gene calls are TRGV9 and TRGJ1 or TRGJ2. Since TCRdb gives no J gene, matching the DNA to germline was used here to assign it. The CDR3 runs 17 residues. Losses at the gene ends were 7 bases for V and 0 bases for J; bases not matched to a gene: 18. The germline gives CDR1 GITISATS, CDR2 ISYDGTV (reference sequence). CDR3 in amino acids: CALCLHNQQPNYYKKLF. The CDR3 DNA reads TGTGCCTTGTGTCTCCACAACCAACAACCGAATTATTATAAGAAACTCTTT.

This clone has a count of ten or more. It is likely a read error: a sequence one base away is far more abundant. Within the sample, other DNA sequences also encode this same CDR3. In DNA form, the CDR3 reads TGTGCCACCTGGACTCAATATAGTAGTGACTGGATCAAGACGTTT. Protein: CATWTQYSSDWIKTF. This chain connects TRGV2 to TRGJP2. TCRdb carries no J gene annotation; the J gene was assigned here by matching the DNA with germline. The CDR3 is 15 amino acids. Per germline, CDR1 EGSNGY and CDR2 YDSYNSKV.

This clone was seen more than once but under ten times. TCRdb lists the protein of a much larger clone for this DNA, which differs at residue 12, so this is likely a read error; the protein given here is translated from the DNA itself. The V call is TRGV4, the J call TRGJ1 or TRGJ2. Germline V gene data show CDR1 as EGSTGY and CDR2 as YDSYTSSV. The CDR3 contains 15 residues. The CDR3 region is CATWDGPLNYYNKLF. The DNA of the CDR3 is TGTGCCACCTGGGATGGGCCTTTGAATTATTATAATAAACTCTTT.

No J gene call was made, and the V gene is TRGV4. This CDR3 is built from 10 residues. Germline V gives CDR1 EGSTGY, CDR2 YDSYTSSV. The DNA for the CDR3 is TGTGCCACCTGGGATGGGCCGTACACTTTT. It is translated as CATWDGPYTF.

Concerning this clone itself: Given a much more abundant clone one base away, this may be a read error. At the DNA level, this CDR3 is encoded by other sequences in the same sample as well. The chain recombines TRGV3 with TRGJ1 or TRGJ2. No J gene was available from TCRdb, and it was assigned here by a germline match of the DNA. V gave up 1 base and J gave up 5 bases; unmatched junction bases: 14. This CDR3 contains 16 residues. The germline gives CDR1 VTNTFY, CDR2 YDVSTARD (reference sequence). The CDR3 is CATWDRPNLQNYKKLF. As DNA, the CDR3 is TGTGCCACCTGGGACAGACCCAACCTCCAAAATTATAAGAAACTCTTT.

The V gene is TRGV9; the J gene was not called. Germline V gene lookup returns CDR1 GITISATS and CDR2 ISYDGTV (reference sequence). The CDR3 length is 30 residues. The CDR3 DNA sequence: TGTGCCTTGTGGAGGGGTTGTAAGGAGAAACTCTTGGCAGTCGAACAACACTTGTTGTCACAGGTAAGTATCGGAAGAATACAACATTTC. Translating gives CALWRGCKEKLLAVEQHLLSQVSIGRIQHF.

This clone was detected many times. A read error is likely here: a far larger clone is one base away. The chain combines TRGV4 with TRGJ1 or TRGJ2. Germline-derived CDR1 and CDR2 are EGSTGY and YDSYTSSV. Losses at the gene ends were 4 bases for V and 0 bases for J; bases not matched to a gene: 3. The CDR3 sequence is 13 residues long. The CDR3 is CATWEGNYYKKLF. The DNA for the CDR3 is TGTGCCACCTGGGAGGGGAATTATTATAAGAAACTCTTT.

This clone was found many times. The TCRdb protein, from a much larger clone, departs from this DNA's translation at residue 7, likely by read error; the protein shown derives from the DNA. The chain carries TRGV9 and TRGJP. This CDR3 region has 17 residues. Per the germline V gene, CDR1 is GITISATS and CDR2 is ISYDGTV (reference sequence). V shed 0 bases, J shed 6 bases, and the junction held 5 bases outside the gene matches. CDR3 coding DNA: TGTGCCTTGTGGGAGGTGCCCCCAGAGTTGGGCAAAAAAATCAAGGTATTT. This translates into CALWEVPPELGKKIKVF.

This clone was observed many times. Other nucleotide sequences in the sample specify the same CDR3. The chain couples TRGV4 to TRGJ1 or TRGJ2. CDR1 is EGSTGY and CDR2 is YDSYTSSV in the germline V gene. The V gene end was trimmed by 1 base and the J gene end by 1 base; junction bases not matched to a gene: 4. The CDR3 length is 14 residues. The CDR3: CATWDGHNYYKKLF. In DNA, the CDR3 is TGTGCCACCTGGGATGGTCACAATTATTATAAGAAACTCTTT.

This clone was observed at least ten times. The database protein in TCRdb disagrees with the DNA translation at residue 8; the sequence shown here was translated from the DNA. This chain uses TRGV9 with TRGJ1 or TRGJ2. Here the J gene came from matching the DNA to germline, since TCRdb omits it. This CDR3 is built from 14 residues. Germline CDR1 reads GITISATS; CDR2 reads ISYDGTV (reference sequence). Trimming cost V 3 bases and J 12 bases; bases outside gene matches: 17. CDR3 amino acids: CALWESRRRKRKLF. The CDR3 DNA reads TGTGCCTTGTGGGAGTCCCGTCGTCGAAAGAGGAAACTCTTT.

Ten or more counts support this clone. TCRdb assigns this DNA the protein of a much larger clone, which departs from its translation at residue 3; this likely reflects a read error, and the protein shown comes from translating the DNA. The gene calls are TRGV9 and TRGJP1. TCRdb carries no J gene annotation; the J gene was assigned here by matching the DNA with germline. Germline V gene data show CDR1 as GITISATS and CDR2 as ISYDGTV (reference sequence). This CDR3 has 15 amino acids. The CDR3 DNA sequence: TGTGCCTCGTGGGAGTTCCATACCACTGGTTGGTTCAAGATATTT. The encoded protein is CASWEFHTTGWFKIF.

In its sample, this clone was seen many times. TCRdb's protein for this DNA is that of a much larger clone and differs from the translation at residue 4, likely a read error; the protein shown is the DNA translation. The chain links TRGV2 to TRGJ1 or TRGJ2. Germline V lookup: CDR1 EGSNGY, CDR2 YDSYNSKV. The CDR3 extends over 14 amino acids. This CDR3 is CATRDGTIMDKKLF. CDR3 DNA sequence: TGTGCCACCCGGGACGGGACTATTATGGATAAGAAACTCTTT.

This clone was seen a few times. With a far larger clone one base away, a read error is the likely cause. The limits of the CDR3 on the DNA are not certain, so only TCRdb's listed CDR3 is given. Other DNA sequences in the same sample also yield this CDR3. The V gene is TRGV9, but the J gene lacks a call. The germline CDR1 and CDR2 sequences are GITISATS and ISYDGTV (reference sequence). The CDR3 has 29 amino acids, counting both end residues. CDR3: CAPCSIIRNSLAVEQHLLSQVSIGRIQHF.

This clone was observed many times. The protein TCRdb lists belongs to a much larger clone and differs from this DNA's translation at residue 3, which points to a read error; the protein shown is made from the DNA. The chain recombines TRGV5 with TRGJ1 or TRGJ2. No J gene is reported in TCRdb; it was inferred here by comparing the DNA with germline. This CDR3 contains 13 residues. Germline assignment: CDR1 VINAFY and CDR2 YDVSNSKD. DNA of the CDR3: TGTGCCCCCTGGGACAGGCCGTATTATAAGAAACTCTTT. It translates to CAPWDRPYYKKLF.

This clone is deemed medium-sized (0.01 to 0.1%). The gene calls are TRGV2 and TRGJP2. Germline lookup yields CDR1 EGSNGY and CDR2 YDSYNSKV. This CDR3 has 13 residues. J gave up 1 base and V 6 bases, and 2 bases lay outside the gene matches. CDR3 amino acids: CATWSSSDWIKTF. CDR3 DNA sequence: TGTGCCACCTGGAGTAGTAGTGATTGGATCAAGACGTTT.

On this clone itself: TCRdb's listed protein matches a much larger clone and diverges from this DNA's translation at residue 4, likely through a read error; the protein shown comes from the DNA. Other DNA sequences in the same sample also yield this CDR3. The chain combines TRGV9 with TRGJ1 or TRGJ2. TCRdb records no J gene; here it was assigned by comparing the DNA to germline. This CDR3 is built from 15 residues. Germline CDR1 GITISATS, CDR2 ISYDGTV (reference sequence). The CDR3 DNA reads as TGTGCCTTGAGGGAGGTACGCGGGGGTAGGTATAAGAAACTCTTT. Translation gives CALREVRGGRYKKLF.

In this sample, this clone turned up many times. The CDR3 bases are TGTGCCACCGGGACGGAGGATTGGATCAAGACGTTT. It specifies CATGTEDWIKTF. J is TRGJP2 and V is TRGV3. Per the germline V gene, CDR1 is VTNTFY and CDR2 is YDVSTARD (reference sequence). V was clipped by 9 bases and J by 8 bases; unmatched bases: 9. This CDR3 contains 12 residues.

This clone has a count of ten or more. The V and J genes are TRGV4 and TRGJ1 or TRGJ2. After removal of 5 bases from V and 3 bases from J, the junction contained 7 bases not matched to a gene. Germline CDR1 is EGSTGY and CDR2 is YDSYTSSV. The CDR3 has 13 amino acids. The DNA of the CDR3 is TGTGCCACCTGGGGCCCGCCTTATTATAAGAAACTCTTT. Its translation: CATWGPPYYKKLF.

This clone occurred many times. The TCRdb protein, from a much larger clone, departs from this DNA's translation at residue 12, likely by read error; the protein shown derives from the DNA. The chain joins TRGV2 to TRGJ1 or TRGJ2. This CDR3 is built from 14 residues. From germline, CDR1 is EGSNGY and CDR2 YDSYNSKV. The CDR3 coding sequence is TGTGCCACCTGGGACGGGCCGGGTTATTATAAGGAACTCTTT. Its translation is CATWDGPGYYKELF.

As for this clone: This DNA translates differently at residues 6 and 7 from the TCRdb protein, which is that of a much larger clone; a read error is likely, and the protein shown is the DNA's own translation. The gene calls are TRGV9 and TRGJ1 or TRGJ2. After removal of 2 bases from V and 10 bases from J, the junction contained 5 bases not matched to a gene. This CDR3 is 11 amino acids long. The germline gives CDR1 GITISATS, CDR2 ISYDGTV (reference sequence). DNA for the CDR3: TGTGCCTTGTGGGAGGGTAGAAAGAAACTCTTT. It is translated as CALWEGRKKLF.

This clone was found a few times. TCRdb's entry gives the protein of a much larger clone, which mismatches this DNA's translation at residue 11, likely from a read error; the protein reported here is translated from the DNA. This rearrangement joins TRGV2 to TRGJ1 or TRGJ2. Here the J gene came from matching the DNA to germline, since TCRdb omits it. The length of the CDR3 is 14 residues. Germline assignment: CDR1 EGSNGY and CDR2 YDSYNSKV. CDR3 DNA: TGTGCCACCTGGGACGGGCGGGTTTCTTATAGGAAACTCTTT. Translating gives CATWDGRVSYRKLF.

This clone turned up a few times. This likely traces to a read error, being one base from a far larger clone. The rearrangement links TRGV9 to TRGJ1 or TRGJ2. TCRdb is silent on the J gene; assignment here came from matching the DNA to germline. Germline V gene sequence: CDR1 GITISATS, CDR2 ISYDGTV (reference sequence). There are 13 residues in the CDR3. DNA for the CDR3: TGTGCCCTGTGGGAGTCCCCCCGGAATAAGAAACTCTTT. This gives the protein CALWESPRNKKLF.